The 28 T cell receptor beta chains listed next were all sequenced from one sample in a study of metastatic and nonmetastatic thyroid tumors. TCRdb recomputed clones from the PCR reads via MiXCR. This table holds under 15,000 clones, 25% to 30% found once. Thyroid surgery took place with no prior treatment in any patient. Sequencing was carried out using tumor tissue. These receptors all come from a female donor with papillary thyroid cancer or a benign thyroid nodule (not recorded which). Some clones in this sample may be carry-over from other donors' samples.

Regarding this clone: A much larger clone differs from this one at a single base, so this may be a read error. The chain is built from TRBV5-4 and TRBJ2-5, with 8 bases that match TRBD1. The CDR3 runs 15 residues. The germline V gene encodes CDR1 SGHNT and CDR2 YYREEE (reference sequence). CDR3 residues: CAISSRTGWEETQYF. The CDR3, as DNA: TGTGCCATCAGCTCACGGACAGGGTGGGAGGAGACCCAGTACTTC.

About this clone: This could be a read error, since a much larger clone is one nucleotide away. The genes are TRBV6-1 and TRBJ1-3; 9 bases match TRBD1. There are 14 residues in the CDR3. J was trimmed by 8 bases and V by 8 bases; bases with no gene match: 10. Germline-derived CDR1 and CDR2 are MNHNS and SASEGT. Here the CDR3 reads CASEIGQGTYTIYF. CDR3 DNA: TGTGCCAGCGAAATTGGACAGGGGACATACACCATATATTTT.

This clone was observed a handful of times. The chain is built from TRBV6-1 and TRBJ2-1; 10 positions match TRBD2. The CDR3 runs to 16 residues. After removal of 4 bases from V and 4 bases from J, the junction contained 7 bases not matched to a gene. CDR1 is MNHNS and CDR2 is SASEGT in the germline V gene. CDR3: CASSASSGGQYNEQFF. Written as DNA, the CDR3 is TGTGCCAGCAGTGCCTCTAGCGGGGGCCAATACAATGAGCAGTTCTTC.

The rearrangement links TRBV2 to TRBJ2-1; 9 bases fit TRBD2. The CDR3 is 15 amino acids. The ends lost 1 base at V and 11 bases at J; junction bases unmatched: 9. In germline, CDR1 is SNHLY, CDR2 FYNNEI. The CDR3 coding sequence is TGTGCCAGCAGTGAAGAACTAGCGGGTGGGGCCCAGCAGTTCTTC. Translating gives CASSEELAGGAQQFF. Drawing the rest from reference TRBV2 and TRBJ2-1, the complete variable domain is EPEVTQTPSHQVTQMGQEVILRCVPISNHLYFYWYRQILGQKVEFLVSFYNNEISEKSEIFDDQFSVERPDGSNFTLKIRSTKLEDSAMYFCASSEELAGGAQQFFGPGTRLTVL.

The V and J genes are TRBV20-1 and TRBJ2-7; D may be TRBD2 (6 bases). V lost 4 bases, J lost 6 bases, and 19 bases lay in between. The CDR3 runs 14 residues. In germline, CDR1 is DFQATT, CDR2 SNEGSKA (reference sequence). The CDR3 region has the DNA TGCAGTGCTACTCCGGGAGCCAGATCGGGCGAGCAGTACTTC. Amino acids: CSATPGARSGEQYF.

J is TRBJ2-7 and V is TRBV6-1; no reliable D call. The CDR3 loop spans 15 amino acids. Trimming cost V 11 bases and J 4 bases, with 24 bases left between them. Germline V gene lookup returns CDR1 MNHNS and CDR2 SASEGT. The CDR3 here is CAGIESSRGKYEQYF. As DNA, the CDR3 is TGTGCCGGCATTGAATCTTCTAGAGGAAAATACGAGCAGTACTTC.

The CDR3 DNA reads TGCGCCAGCAGCTTGGTACAGGGGAACACCGGGGAGCTGTTTTTT. Its protein is CASSLVQGNTGELFF. The chain uses TRBV5-1 and TRBJ2-2; a possible D gene is TRBD1 (6 bases). Germline V gene data show CDR1 as SGHRS and CDR2 as YFSETQ. The CDR3 is 15 residues long. V was trimmed by 0 bases and J by 1 base, leaving 7 bases between them.

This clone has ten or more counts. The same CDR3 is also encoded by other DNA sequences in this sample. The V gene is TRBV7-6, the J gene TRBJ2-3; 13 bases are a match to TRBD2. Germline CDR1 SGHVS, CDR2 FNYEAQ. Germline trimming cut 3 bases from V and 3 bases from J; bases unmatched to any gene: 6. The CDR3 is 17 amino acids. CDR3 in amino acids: CASSLPRTSGRTDTQYF. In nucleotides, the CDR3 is TGTGCCAGCAGCTTGCCCCGGACTAGCGGGAGAACAGATACGCAGTATTTT.

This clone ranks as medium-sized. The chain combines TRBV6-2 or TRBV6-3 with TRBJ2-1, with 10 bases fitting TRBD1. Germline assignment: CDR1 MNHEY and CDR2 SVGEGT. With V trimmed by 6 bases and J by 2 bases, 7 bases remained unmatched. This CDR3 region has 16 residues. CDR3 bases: TGTGCCAGCAGAAGACCCGGGACAGGGGCCTACAATGAGCAGTTCTTC. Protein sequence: CASRRPGTGAYNEQFF.

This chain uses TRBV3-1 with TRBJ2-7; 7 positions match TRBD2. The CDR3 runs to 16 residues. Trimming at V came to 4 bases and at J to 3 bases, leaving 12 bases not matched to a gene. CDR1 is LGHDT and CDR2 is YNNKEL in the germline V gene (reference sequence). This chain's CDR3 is CASSLIHLAGRYEQYF. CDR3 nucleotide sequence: TGTGCCAGCAGCCTAATCCACTTAGCGGGCCGCTACGAGCAGTACTTC.

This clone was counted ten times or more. The CDR3 reads CASRPGGGGSEKLFF. The CDR3 nucleotides are TGTGCCAGCAGGCCGGGGGGGGGAGGTTCTGAAAAACTGTTTTTT. The chain couples TRBV12-3 or TRBV12-4 to TRBJ1-4; D is perhaps TRBD1 (5 bases). With 6 bases removed from V and 7 bases from J, the gap between germline ends came to 18 bases. The CDR3 contains 15 residues.

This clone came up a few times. CDR3 sequence: CASSLYRGTEAFF. The CDR3 DNA sequence: TGTGCCAGCAGTTTATATAGGGGAACTGAAGCTTTCTTT. The chain couples TRBV28 to TRBJ1-1; D might be TRBD1 (5 bases). Germline V gives CDR1 MDHEN, CDR2 SYDVKM. Trimming pared 1 base from V and 5 bases from J, leaving 8 bases between. This CDR3 is built from 13 residues.

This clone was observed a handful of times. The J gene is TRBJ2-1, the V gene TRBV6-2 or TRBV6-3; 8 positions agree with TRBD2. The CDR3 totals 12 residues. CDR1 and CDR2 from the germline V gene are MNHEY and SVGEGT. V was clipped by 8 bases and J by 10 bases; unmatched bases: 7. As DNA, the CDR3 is TGTGCCAGCTGGCTAGCGGGCAGAGAGCAGTTCTTC. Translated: CASWLAGREQFF.

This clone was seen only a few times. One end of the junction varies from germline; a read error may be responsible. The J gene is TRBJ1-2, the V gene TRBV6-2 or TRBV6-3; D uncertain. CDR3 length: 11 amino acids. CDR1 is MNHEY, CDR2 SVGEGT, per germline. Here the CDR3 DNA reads TGCGCCAGCAGTACCATTGGAGGCTACACCTTC. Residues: CASSTIGGYTF.

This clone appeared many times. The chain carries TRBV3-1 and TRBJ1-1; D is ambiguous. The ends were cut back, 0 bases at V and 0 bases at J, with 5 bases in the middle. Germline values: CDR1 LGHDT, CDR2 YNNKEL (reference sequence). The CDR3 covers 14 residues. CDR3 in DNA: TGTGCCAGCAGCCAAGATATCATGAACACTGAAGCTTTCTTT. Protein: CASSQDIMNTEAFF.

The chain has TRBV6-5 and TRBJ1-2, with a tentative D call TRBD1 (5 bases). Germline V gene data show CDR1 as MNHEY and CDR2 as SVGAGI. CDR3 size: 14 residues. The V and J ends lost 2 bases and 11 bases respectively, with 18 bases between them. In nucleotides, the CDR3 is TGTGCCAGCAGTTACATGGGGCGATTCTATGTTTACACCTTC. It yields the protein CASSYMGRFYVYTF.

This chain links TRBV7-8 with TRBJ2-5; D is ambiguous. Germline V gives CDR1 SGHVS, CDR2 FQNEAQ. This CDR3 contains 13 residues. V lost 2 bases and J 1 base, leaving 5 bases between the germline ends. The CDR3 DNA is TGTGCCAGCAGCTTATCTATCCAAGAGACCCAGTACTTC. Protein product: CASSLSIQETQYF.

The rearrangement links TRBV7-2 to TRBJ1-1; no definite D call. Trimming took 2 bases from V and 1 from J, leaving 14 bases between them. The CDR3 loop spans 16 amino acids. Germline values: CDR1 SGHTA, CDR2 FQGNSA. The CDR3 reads CASSLPLARPNTEAFF. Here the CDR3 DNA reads TGTGCCAGCAGCTTACCGCTGGCCAGGCCGAACACTGAAGCTTTCTTT. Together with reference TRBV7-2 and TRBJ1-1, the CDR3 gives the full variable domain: GAGVSQSPSNKVTEKGKDVELRCDPISGHTALYWYRQSLGQGLEFLIYFQGNSAPDKSGLPSDRFSAERTGGSVSTLTIQRTQQEDSAVYLCASSLPLARPNTEAFFGQGTRLTVV.

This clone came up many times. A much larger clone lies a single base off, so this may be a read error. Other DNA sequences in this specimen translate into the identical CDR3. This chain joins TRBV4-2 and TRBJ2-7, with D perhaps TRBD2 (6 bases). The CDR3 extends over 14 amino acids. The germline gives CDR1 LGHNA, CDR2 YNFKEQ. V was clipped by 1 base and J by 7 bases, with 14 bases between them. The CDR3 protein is CASSQAGEVREQYF. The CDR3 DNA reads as TGTGCCAGCAGCCAAGCGGGAGAAGTACGGGAGCAGTACTTC.

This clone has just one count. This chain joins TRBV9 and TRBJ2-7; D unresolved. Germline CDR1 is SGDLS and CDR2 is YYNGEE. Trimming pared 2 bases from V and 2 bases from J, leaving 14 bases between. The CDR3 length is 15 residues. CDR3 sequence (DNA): TGTGCCAGCAGCGTGGGCGTGAGCAACCCCTACGAGCAGTACTTC. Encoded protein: CASSVGVSNPYEQYF.

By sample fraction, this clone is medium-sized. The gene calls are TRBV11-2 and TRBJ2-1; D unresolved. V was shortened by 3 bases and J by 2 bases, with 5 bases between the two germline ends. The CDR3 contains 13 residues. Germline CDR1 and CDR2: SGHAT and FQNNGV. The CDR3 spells CASSLTPYNEQFF. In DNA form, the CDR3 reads TGTGCCAGCAGCTTGACCCCCTACAATGAGCAGTTCTTC.

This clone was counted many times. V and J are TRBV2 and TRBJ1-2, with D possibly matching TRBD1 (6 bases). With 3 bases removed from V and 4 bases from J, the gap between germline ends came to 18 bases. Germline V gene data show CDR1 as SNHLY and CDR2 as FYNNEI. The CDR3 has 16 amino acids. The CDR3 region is CASSDWATKGGYGYTF. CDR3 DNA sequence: TGTGCCAGCAGTGATTGGGCAACCAAGGGGGGCTATGGCTACACCTTC.

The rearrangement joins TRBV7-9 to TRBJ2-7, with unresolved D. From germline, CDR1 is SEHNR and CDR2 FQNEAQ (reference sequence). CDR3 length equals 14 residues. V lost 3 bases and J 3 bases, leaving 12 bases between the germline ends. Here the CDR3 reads CASSLLPIFYEQYF. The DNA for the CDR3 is TGTGCCAGCAGCTTGCTACCGATCTTCTACGAGCAGTACTTC.

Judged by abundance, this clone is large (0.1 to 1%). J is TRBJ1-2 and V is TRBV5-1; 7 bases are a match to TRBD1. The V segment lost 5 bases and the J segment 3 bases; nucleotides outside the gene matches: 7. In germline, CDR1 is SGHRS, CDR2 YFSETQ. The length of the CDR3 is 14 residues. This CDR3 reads CASRTGARDYGYTF. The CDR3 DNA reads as TGCGCCAGCAGAACAGGGGCGCGGGACTATGGCTACACCTTC. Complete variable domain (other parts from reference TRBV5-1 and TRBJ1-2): KAGVTQTPRYLIKTRGQQVTLSCSPISGHRSVSWYQQTPGQGLQFLFEYFSETQRNKGNFPGRFSGRQFSNSRSEMNVSTLELGDSALYLCASRTGARDYGYTFGSGTRLTVV.

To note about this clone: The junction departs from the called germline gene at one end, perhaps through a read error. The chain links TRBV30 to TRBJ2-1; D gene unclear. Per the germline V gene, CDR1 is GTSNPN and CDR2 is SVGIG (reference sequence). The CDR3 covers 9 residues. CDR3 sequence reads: CSVGLEQFF. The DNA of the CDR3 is TGCAGTGTAGGCCTTGAGCAGTTCTTC. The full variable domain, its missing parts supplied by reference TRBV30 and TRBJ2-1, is SQTIHQWPATLVQPVGSPLSLECTVEGTSNPNLYWYRQAAGRGLQLLFYSVGIGQISSEVPQNLSASRPQDRQFILSSKKLLLSDSGFYLCSVGLEQFFGPGTRLTVL.

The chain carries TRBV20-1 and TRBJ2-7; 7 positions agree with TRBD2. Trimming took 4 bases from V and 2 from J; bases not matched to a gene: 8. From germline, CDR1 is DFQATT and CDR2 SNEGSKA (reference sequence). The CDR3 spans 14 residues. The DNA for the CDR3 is TGCAGTGCTAAGTACGGGGGAGGGCCCTACGAGCAGTACTTC. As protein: CSAKYGGGPYEQYF.

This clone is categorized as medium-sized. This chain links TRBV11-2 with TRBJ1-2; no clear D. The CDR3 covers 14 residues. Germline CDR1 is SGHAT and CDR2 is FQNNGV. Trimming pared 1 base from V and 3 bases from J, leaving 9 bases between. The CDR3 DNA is TGTGCCAGCAGCTTAGGGGCCCGGCACTATGGCTACACCTTC. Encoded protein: CASSLGARHYGYTF.

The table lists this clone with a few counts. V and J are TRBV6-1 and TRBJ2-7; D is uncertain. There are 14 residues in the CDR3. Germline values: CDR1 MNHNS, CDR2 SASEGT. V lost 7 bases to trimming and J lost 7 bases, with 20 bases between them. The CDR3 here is CASTPRDPEGEQYF. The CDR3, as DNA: TGTGCCAGCACTCCTAGGGATCCGGAAGGAGAGCAGTACTTC.